The 3 T cell receptor beta chains given below trace back to one sample, sequenced in a study of blood T cell repertoires in COVID-19. Sequencing was performed with immunoSEQ multiplex PCR; in TCRdb, only in-frame clones are kept and a portion is missing. The sample has 200,000 to 250,000 clones; around 90% are singletons. The material sequenced was PBMCs or T cells enriched from blood (not recorded which). The receptors derive from a man aged 18 to 30 with acute COVID-19.

J is TRBJ1-5 and V is TRBV4-1, with TRBD1 identical over 7 bases. CDR1 MGHRA and CDR2 YSYEKL come from the germline V gene. V was clipped by 0 bases and J by 2 bases; unmatched bases: 7. CDR3 size: 17 residues. Here the CDR3 reads CASSQDGQVLGNQPQHF. CDR3 sequence (DNA): TGCGCCAGCAGCCAAGATGGACAGGTATTAGGCAATCAGCCCCAGCATTTT.

This clone was counted a few times. This chain connects TRBV4-2 to TRBJ2-3, with D possibly being TRBD2 (5 bases). Trimming took off 0 bases at V and 1 base at J, with 11 bases between the two ends. Germline CDR1 and CDR2: LGHNA and YNFKEQ. This CDR3 region has 16 residues. Written as DNA, the CDR3 is TGTGCCAGCAGCCAAGATCTGGGAGTCGGCACAGATACGCAGTATTTT. Protein sequence: CASSQDLGVGTDTQYF.

The chain recombines TRBV3-1 (or the pseudogene TRBV3-2) with TRBJ1-1; 7 nucleotides match TRBD1. CDR1 and CDR2 from the germline V gene are LGHDT and YNNKEL (reference sequence). CDR3 length: 14 amino acids. The trim removed 0 bases at V and 9 bases at J, leaving 7 bases unmatched. The CDR3 coding sequence is TGTGCCAGCAGCCAAGATTTACAGGGGAGAAAAGCTTTCTTT. The encoded protein is CASSQDLQGRKAFF.